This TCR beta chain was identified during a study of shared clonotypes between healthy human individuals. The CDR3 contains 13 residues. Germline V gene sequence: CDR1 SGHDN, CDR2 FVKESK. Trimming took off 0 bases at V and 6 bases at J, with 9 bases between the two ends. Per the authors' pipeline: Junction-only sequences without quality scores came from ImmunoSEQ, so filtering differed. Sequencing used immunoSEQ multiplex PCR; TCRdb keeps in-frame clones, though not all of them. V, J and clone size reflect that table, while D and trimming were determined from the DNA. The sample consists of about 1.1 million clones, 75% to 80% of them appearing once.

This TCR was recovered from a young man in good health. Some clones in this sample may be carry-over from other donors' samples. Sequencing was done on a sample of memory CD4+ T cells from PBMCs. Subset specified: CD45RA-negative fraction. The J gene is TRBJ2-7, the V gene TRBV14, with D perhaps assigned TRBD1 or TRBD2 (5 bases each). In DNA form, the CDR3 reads TGTGCCAGCAGCCAAGATCTAGGGACCGAGCAGTACTTC. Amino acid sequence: CASSQDLGTEQYF.